This record covers a single T cell receptor (beta chain). The antigen remains unidentified. TCRdb's table, derived via immunoSEQ multiplex PCR, lists solely in-frame clones and lacks some. The profile covers roughly 20,000 clones, with approximately 80% appearing a single time and around 7.2% taken by the ten largest. The data derive from a study of PD-1 blockade in classical Hodgkin lymphoma. Study observations and caveats: A reduction in baseline TCR diversity was reportedly seen in newly diagnosed patients relative to healthy donors. Newly diagnosed patients and complete responders had comparable diversity at baseline.

Time point reported: cycle 4 day 1 (C4D1), after five to seven weeks of nivolumab. Relapse after autologous stem cell transplantation occurred in every patient, and brentuximab vedotin exposure varied. Specimen: peripheral blood mononuclear cells (PBMCs), collected before the fourth cycle of nivolumab. The sequence came from a human donor with classical Hodgkin lymphoma.

CDR3 sequence reads: CASSVGLPWDGQGAQYF. The DNA of the CDR3 is TGTGCCAGCAGCGTAGGCCTCCCTTGGGACGGCCAGGGGGCCCAGTACTTC. V is TRBV9 and J is TRBJ2-5; TRBD1 matches 7 bases. The trim removed 0 bases at V and 9 bases at J, leaving 17 bases unmatched. There are 17 residues in the CDR3. Germline V gene data show CDR1 as SGDLS and CDR2 as YYNGEE.